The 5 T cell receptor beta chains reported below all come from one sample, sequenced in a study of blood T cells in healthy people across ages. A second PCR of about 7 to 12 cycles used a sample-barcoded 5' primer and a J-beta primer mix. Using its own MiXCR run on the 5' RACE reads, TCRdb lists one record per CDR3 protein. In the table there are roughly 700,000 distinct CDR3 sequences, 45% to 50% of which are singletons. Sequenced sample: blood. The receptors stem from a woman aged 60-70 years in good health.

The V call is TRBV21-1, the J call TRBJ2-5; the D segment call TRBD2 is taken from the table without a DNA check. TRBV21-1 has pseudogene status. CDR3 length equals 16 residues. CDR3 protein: CASSKGGGGFQETQYF. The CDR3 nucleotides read TGTGCCAGCAGCAAAGGGGGAGGGGGTTTCCAAGAGACCCAGTACTTC.

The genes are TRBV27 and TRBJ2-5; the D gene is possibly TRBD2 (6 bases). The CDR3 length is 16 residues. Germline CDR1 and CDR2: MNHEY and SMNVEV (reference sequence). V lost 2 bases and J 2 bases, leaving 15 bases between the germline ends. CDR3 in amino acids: CASSLGRGFLQETQYF. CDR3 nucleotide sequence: TGTGCCAGCAGTTTAGGTCGGGGGTTCTTACAAGAGACCCAGTACTTC.

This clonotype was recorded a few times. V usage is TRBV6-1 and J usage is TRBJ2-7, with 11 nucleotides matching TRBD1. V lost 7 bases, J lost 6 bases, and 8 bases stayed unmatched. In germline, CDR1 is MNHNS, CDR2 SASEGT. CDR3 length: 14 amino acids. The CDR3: CASIPGTGGFEQYF. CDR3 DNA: TGTGCCAGCATACCTGGGACAGGGGGTTTCGAGCAGTACTTC.

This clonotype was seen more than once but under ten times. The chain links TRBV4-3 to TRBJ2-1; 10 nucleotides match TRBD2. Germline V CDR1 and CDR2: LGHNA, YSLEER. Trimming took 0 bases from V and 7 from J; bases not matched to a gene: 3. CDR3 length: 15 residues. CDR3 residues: CASSQELAGPNEQFF. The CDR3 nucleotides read TGCGCCAGCAGCCAAGAACTAGCGGGACCTAATGAGCAGTTCTTC.

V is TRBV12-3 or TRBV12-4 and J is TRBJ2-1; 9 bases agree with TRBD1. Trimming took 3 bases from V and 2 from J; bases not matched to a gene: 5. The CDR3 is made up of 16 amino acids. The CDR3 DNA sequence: TGTGCCAGCAGTTTTAAGGGGACAGGGACCTACAATGAGCAGTTCTTC. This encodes CASSFKGTGTYNEQFF.